These 19 T cell receptor beta chains were sequenced from one sample in a study of tumor and adjacent non-tumor tissue in lung cancer. Three rounds of nested PCR, following a modified ARM-PCR protocol, produced the TCRbeta library. In TCRdb, the multiplex PCR reads were re-called with MiXCR into one record per CDR3 protein. The table includes approximately 140,000 distinct CDR3 sequences, 66% detected once. RNA was extracted from bulk tissue without any cell sorting. What was sequenced was lung tumor tissue. These receptors were obtained from a man aged 60 to 75 with small cell lung cancer.

This clonotype was found many times. The rearrangement joins TRBV12-3 or TRBV12-4 to TRBJ1-1; D gene unclear. With 3 bases removed from V and 10 bases from J, the gap between germline ends came to 18 bases. This CDR3 has 14 residues. The CDR3 coding sequence is TGTGCCAGCAGTTTTGGCCAGATGGTGTCGGGAGCTTTCTTT. The encoded protein is CASSFGQMVSGAFF.

The chain carries TRBV5-1 and TRBJ1-1; D call uncertain. Per germline, CDR1 SGHRS and CDR2 YFSETQ. CDR3 length: 16 amino acids. Trimming took off 7 bases at V and 1 base at J, with 20 bases between the two ends. CDR3 protein: CASCMSGLGGNTEAFF. The CDR3 coding sequence is TGCGCCAGCTGCATGTCGGGGTTGGGAGGGAACACTGAAGCTTTCTTT.

CDR3 sequence reads: CSARQGTPDSPLHF. CDR3 bases: TGCAGTGCTAGACAGGGGACCCCAGATTCACCCCTCCACTTT. The chain uses TRBV20-1 and TRBJ1-6; a weak D match, TRBD1 (6 bases). V was trimmed by 2 bases and J by 8 bases, leaving 13 bases between them. Germline CDR1 is DFQATT and CDR2 is SNEGSKA (reference sequence). The CDR3 has 14 residues.

The chain has TRBV6-1 and TRBJ2-7; 10 bases line up with TRBD2. V gave up 0 bases and J gave up 10 bases; unmatched junction bases: 9. The length of the CDR3 is 15 residues. Germline V gives CDR1 MNHNS, CDR2 SASEGT. The DNA of the CDR3 is TGTGCCAGCAGTGAAGCGTCTAGCGGGAGTAGGACTCAGTACGTC. Its protein is CASSEASSGSRTQYV.

With regard to this clonotype: Because it lacks the conserved phenylalanine or tryptophan at the end, this CDR3 is likely a read error. J is TRBJ2-7 and V is TRBV12-3 or TRBV12-4; 13 nucleotides align to TRBD2. V was pared by 7 bases and J by 7 bases, with 7 bases of the junction left unmatched. The CDR3 loop spans 14 amino acids. CDR3: CASMAGTSGTEQYL. The CDR3 nucleotides read TGTGCCAGCATGGCCGGGACTAGCGGGACAGAGCAGTACCTC.

The table lists this clonotype with a few counts. CDR3 DNA sequence: TGTGCCAGCAGTTCGGCAGATACGCAGTATTTT. As protein: CASSSADTQYF. The V call is TRBV12-3 or TRBV12-4, the J call TRBJ2-3; no clear D gene. This CDR3 is built from 11 residues. V gave up 4 bases and J gave up 4 bases, with 3 bases separating them.

This clonotype appeared a few times. This chain connects TRBV4-2 to TRBJ2-2; D gene ambiguous. The V gene's germline CDR1 is LGHNA and CDR2 YNFKEQ. This CDR3 spans 17 amino acids. V lost 1 base and J lost 7, with 19 bases in between. In nucleotides, the CDR3 is TGTGCCAGCAGCCAAGGTCTGGGATTGACTGGGGTCGGGGAGCTGTTTTTT. Translated: CASSQGLGLTGVGELFF.

V usage is TRBV20-1 and J usage is TRBJ2-5; weak D call: TRBD2 (6 bases). The germline V gene has CDR1 DFQATT and CDR2 SNEGSKA (reference sequence). The CDR3 covers 15 residues. The germline V and J ends were trimmed by 4 bases and 7 bases, with 22 bases remaining between them. CDR3 bases: TGCAGTGCTAAAGAGTATAGCGGTAAGCTTATGACCCAGTACTTC. Translated: CSAKEYSGKLMTQYF.

With respect to this clonotype: One end of the junction varies from germline; a read error may be responsible. The gene calls are TRBV6-5 and TRBJ2-7; D assignment may be TRBD1 or TRBD2 (7 bases each). Germline CDR1 reads MNHEY; CDR2 reads SVGAGI. The CDR3 consists of 15 residues. The CDR3 sequence is CAGRGGLAPGYQQYF. The CDR3, as DNA: TGTGCCGGCAGGGGGGGGCTAGCGCCAGGCTACCAGCAGTACTTC.

This clonotype occurred many times. This chain links TRBV20-1 with TRBJ2-5; TRBD2 matches at 7 bases. The germline V gene encodes CDR1 DFQATT and CDR2 SNEGSKA (reference sequence). V lost 2 bases and J lost 5; bases outside the gene matches: 8. This CDR3 has 14 amino acids. Here the CDR3 reads CSARTGRAVETQYF. The CDR3 bases are TGCAGTGCTAGAACGGGGAGGGCCGTGGAGACCCAGTACTTC.

The table lists this clonotype with a count of one. Because the CDR3 is missing its conserved closing phenylalanine or tryptophan, this is likely a read error. The chain joins TRBV6-5 to TRBJ2-1, with a tentative D call TRBD1 (6 bases). The CDR3 is 16 amino acids. CDR1 and CDR2 (germline): MNHEY, SVGAGI. CDR3 loop: CAISPHRVGFPNEQFL. Here the CDR3 DNA reads TGTGCCATCAGTCCCCACAGGGTTGGGTTCCCGAATGAGCAGTTCTTA.

This clonotype was recorded only once. The junction differs from germline at one of its ends, possibly a read error. The V call is TRBV4-2, the J call TRBJ2-7, with a possible D match to TRBD1 (6 bases). The germline gives CDR1 LGHNA, CDR2 YNFKEQ. There are 16 residues in the CDR3. The CDR3 protein is CASTQGRTDGTSEQYF. In DNA form, the CDR3 reads TGTGCCAGCACCCAAGGGCGGACAGACGGGACCTCCGAGCAGTACTTC.

This clonotype has only one observation. This chain links TRBV6-2 or TRBV6-3 with TRBJ1-2; D remains unclear. The CDR3 is made up of 12 amino acids. Germline V gene sequence: CDR1 MNHEY, CDR2 SVGEGT. The ends were cut back, 8 bases at V and 10 bases at J, with 17 bases in the middle. The CDR3 coding sequence is TGTGCCAGCCTCGGGTCCACTCGGATCTACACCTTC. Protein sequence: CASLGSTRIYTF.

Worth noting for this clonotype: A read error may account for a junction end that differs from germline. This CDR3 is CSSSFARGYTGAFF. The CDR3 DNA reads TGCTCCAGCAGCTTCGCTAGGGGTTACACTGGAGCTTTCTTT. The gene calls are TRBV11-1 and TRBJ1-1; tentative D call: TRBD1 (5 bases). Germline lookup yields CDR1 SGHAT and CDR2 FQDESV (reference sequence). The CDR3 runs 14 residues. The whole variable domain, filled in from reference TRBV11-1 and TRBJ1-1, reads EAEVAQSPRYKITEKSQAVAFWCDPISGHATLYWYRQILGQGPELLVQFQDESVVDDSQLPKDRFSAERLKGVDSTLKIQPAELGDSAMYLCSSSFARGYTGAFFGQGTRLTVV.

The V call is TRBV6-5, the J call TRBJ2-3; a weak D match, TRBD2 (6 bases). V lost 6 bases, J lost 7 bases, and 14 bases lay in between. The CDR3 loop spans 13 amino acids. CDR1 is MNHEY and CDR2 is SVGAGI in the germline V gene. This CDR3 is CASRHAGSYTQYF. DNA for the CDR3: TGTGCCAGCAGACATGCGGGGTCATATACGCAGTATTTT.

As for this clonotype: Possible read error: a much larger clone is one base away. This chain joins TRBV20-1 and TRBJ2-1, with 10 positions matching TRBD2. The V and J ends lost 4 bases and 9 bases, in that order; junction bases with no gene match: 18. From germline, CDR1 is DFQATT and CDR2 SNEGSKA (reference sequence). The CDR3 length is 17 residues. Here the CDR3 DNA reads TGCAGTGCTAATCGGACTAGCGGTCCCGGGAGGGTGGGTGAGCAGTTCTTC. Protein: CSANRTSGPGRVGEQFF.

About this clonotype: The junction departs from germline at one end; a sequencing error may be responsible. The genes are TRBV5-6 and TRBJ1-2; TRBD1 matches 9 bases. Germline CDR1 and CDR2: SGHDT and YYEEEE. The CDR3 length is 16 residues. This CDR3 reads CASSLIPGTGFYGYAF. In DNA form, the CDR3 reads TGTGCCAGCAGCTTAATTCCCGGGACAGGGTTCTATGGCTACGCCTTT.

This chain connects TRBV11-2 to TRBJ2-7; D may correspond to TRBD1 or TRBD2 (5 bases each). The germline gives CDR1 SGHAT, CDR2 FQNNGV. The CDR3 contains 15 residues. This CDR3 reads CVNSLEGTGYDEQYF. DNA for the CDR3: TGTGTCAACAGCTTAGAGGGGACGGGGTACGACGAGCAGTACTTC.

This clonotype appeared many times. V gene TRBV20-1 combines with J gene TRBJ2-7; tentative D call: TRBD1 (7 bases). This CDR3 spans 14 amino acids. The ends were cut back, 1 base at V and 5 bases at J, with 15 bases in the middle. Per the germline V gene, CDR1 is DFQATT and CDR2 is SNEGSKA (reference sequence). CDR3 bases: TGCAGTGCTAGAGCTCTCAGGGGGGACGACGAGCAGTACTTC. This sequence encodes CSARALRGDDEQYF.